This T cell receptor (beta chain) derives from a study of PD-L1 blockade in urothelial cancer (TCRdb year 2017). For the wider study: Every patient began therapy in about 2014 and was given atezolizumab 1,200 mg intravenously every 3 weeks. About 90% of the roughly 29 patients were identified as males with urothelial cancer of bladder origin, and a prior smoking history was reported by 18 of 29 patients. Patients had an ECOG performance status of 0 or 1 and had received between 0 and 3 prior chemotherapy regimens. Blood samples were analyzed at 3 weeks after treatment start (second dose) and at 6 weeks after treatment start. Blood samples yielded a median of about 150,000 T cells and roughly 83,000 unique TCRs, with median clonality approximately 0.08. Somatic, immune and clinical correlates of response to PD-L1 blockade with atezolizumab in urothelial cancer were the focus of an exploratory multi-omic analysis. Pretreatment tumor samples, along with matched peripheral blood serially collected before and after atezolizumab treatment, were subjected to TCR sequencing. Durable clinical benefit was defined as progression-free survival longer than 6 months, and TCR features were also tested against progression-free and overall survival. In the same patients, whole exome sequencing and RNA sequencing of pretreatment tumors were performed in addition to TCR sequencing. Eight to ten patients achieved durable clinical benefit and some 20 did not. Just over 28 patients had pretreatment blood TCR-seq, about 24 had at least one posttreatment blood collection, and about 24 had tumor TCR-seq.

General findings and caveats noted by the study authors: A pretreatment peripheral blood TCR clonality below the median was linked to improved progression-free and overall survival. Among patients with durable benefit, tumor-associated TCR clones showed greater expansion in peripheral blood 3 weeks after treatment started (n ≈ 23, p = 0.022). Because the sample size was small (n ≈ 27) and many of the analyses were exploratory, the results are meant to be hypothesis-generating.

The time point label for this specimen denotes: peripheral blood 6 weeks after treatment start. The cohort comprised 30 or so patients with locally advanced or metastatic urothelial carcinoma treated at Memorial Sloan Kettering on a trial protocol. Peripheral blood mononuclear cells were collected pretreatment and during treatment, at between 1 and 8 total time points per patient. The Qiagen DNeasy Blood extraction kit was used to purify genomic DNA from total PBMCs and from tumor samples. PBMCs were collected pretreatment and during treatment, and were isolated and stored as previously described. The V end gives up 2 bases and the J end 8 bases, leaving 11 bases in the junction not matched to a gene. The CDR3 goes from the cysteine to the phenylalanine over 16 residues. The DNA shown is the 48-base CDR3, in frame from base 1. In the germline V gene, CDR1 corresponds to SGDLS and CDR2 to YYNGEE. Each PCR received spiked-in synthetic TCR analog templates so that absolute template abundance could be estimated from read counts. The immunoSEQ assay was used to amplify TCRbeta CDR3 regions from genomic DNA with bias-controlled V and J gene primers. Sequencing of rearranged TCRbeta segments was performed at approximately 20X coverage. As for the authors' bioinformatics: Clustering was used to correct sequencing errors, and CDR3s were annotated against IMGT so that V, D and J genes could be assigned. Downstream analyses used only productive TCRbeta rearrangements, leaving out any out-of-frame or stop-codon sequences. To compute clonality, Shannon entropy was normalized by the log of the number of unique productive sequences and then subtracted from one. Clones differing between time points or between blood and tumor were identified using Fisher's exact test with Benjamini-Hochberg correction, with an adjusted p below 0.01 applied as the threshold. The clones in this table, taken by TCRdb from immuneACCESS, are in-frame only. Not every clone is retained; where verified, under half of the shortfall comes from an unresolved V gene, and the cause of the rest is unknown. D and trimming were read from the DNA, whereas the V and J calls and clone size are those reported in that table. In this sample the table shows some 120,000 clones, about 89% of which occur a single time. 1.7% of the sample comes from the top ten.

In this sample, this clone turned up a few times. The antigen it recognizes is unknown. Per-base qualities were not stored, and no clone one base away is much larger. The sequence was obtained from a man aged 55 to 70 with urothelial cancer. This material consisted of PBMCs, taken around atezolizumab (anti-PD-L1) treatment. The sequence joins TRBV9 to TRBJ1-4, and TRBD1 aligns with 8 junction nucleotides. The CDR3 protein is CASSVSFGQGSEKLFF. DNA sequence: TGTGCCAGCAGCGTTAGTTTCGGACAGGGATCCGAAAAACTGTTTTTT.